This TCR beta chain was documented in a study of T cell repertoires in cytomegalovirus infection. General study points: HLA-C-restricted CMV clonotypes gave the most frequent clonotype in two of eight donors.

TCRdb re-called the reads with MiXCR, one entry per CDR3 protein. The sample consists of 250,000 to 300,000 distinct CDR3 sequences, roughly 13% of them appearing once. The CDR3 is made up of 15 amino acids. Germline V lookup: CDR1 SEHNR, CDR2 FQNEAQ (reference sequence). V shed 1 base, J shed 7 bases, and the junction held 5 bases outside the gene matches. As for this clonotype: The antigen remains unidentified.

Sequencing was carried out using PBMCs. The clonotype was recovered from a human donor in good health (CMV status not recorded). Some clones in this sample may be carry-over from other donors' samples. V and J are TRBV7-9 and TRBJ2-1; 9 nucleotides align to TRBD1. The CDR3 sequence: CASSLGTGAQNEQFF. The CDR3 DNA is TGTGCCAGCAGCTTAGGGACAGGGGCTCAGAATGAGCAGTTCTTC.